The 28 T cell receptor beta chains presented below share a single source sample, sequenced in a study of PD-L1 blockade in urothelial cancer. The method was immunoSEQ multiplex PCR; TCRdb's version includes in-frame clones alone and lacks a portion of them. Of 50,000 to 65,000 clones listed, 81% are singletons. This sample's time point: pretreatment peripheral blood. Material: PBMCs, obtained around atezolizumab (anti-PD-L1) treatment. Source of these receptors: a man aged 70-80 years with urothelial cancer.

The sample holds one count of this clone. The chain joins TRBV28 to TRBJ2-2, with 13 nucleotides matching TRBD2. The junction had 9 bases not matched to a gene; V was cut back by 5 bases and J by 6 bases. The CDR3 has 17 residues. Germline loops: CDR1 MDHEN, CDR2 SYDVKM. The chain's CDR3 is CASSVGLAGKNPGELFF. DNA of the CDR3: TGTGCCAGCAGTGTGGGACTAGCGGGGAAAAACCCCGGGGAGCTGTTTTTT.

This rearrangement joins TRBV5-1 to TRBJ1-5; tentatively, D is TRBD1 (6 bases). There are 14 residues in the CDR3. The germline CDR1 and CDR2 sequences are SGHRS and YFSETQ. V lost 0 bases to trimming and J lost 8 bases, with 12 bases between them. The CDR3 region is CASSLGRGSEPQHF. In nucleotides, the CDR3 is TGCGCCAGCAGCTTGGGCAGGGGAAGCGAGCCCCAGCATTTT.

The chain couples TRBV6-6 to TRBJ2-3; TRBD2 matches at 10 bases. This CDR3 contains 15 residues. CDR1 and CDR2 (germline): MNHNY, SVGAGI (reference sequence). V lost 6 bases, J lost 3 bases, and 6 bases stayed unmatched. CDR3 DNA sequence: TGTGCCAGCAGGGGTACTAGCGGGAATACAGATACGCAGTATTTT. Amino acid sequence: CASRGTSGNTDTQYF.

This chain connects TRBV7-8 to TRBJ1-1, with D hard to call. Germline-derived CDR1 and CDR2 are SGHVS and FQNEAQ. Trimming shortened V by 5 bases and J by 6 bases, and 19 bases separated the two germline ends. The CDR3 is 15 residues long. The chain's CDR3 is CASSPTLGSSPEAFF. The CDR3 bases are TGTGCCAGCAGCCCCACCCTGGGCAGCAGCCCTGAAGCTTTCTTT. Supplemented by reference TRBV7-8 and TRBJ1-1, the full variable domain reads GAGVSQSPRYKVAKRGQDVALRCDPISGHVSLFWYQQALGQGPEFLTYFQNEAQLDKSGLPSDRFFAERPEGSVSTLKIQRTQQEDSAVYLCASSPTLGSSPEAFFGQGTRLTVV.

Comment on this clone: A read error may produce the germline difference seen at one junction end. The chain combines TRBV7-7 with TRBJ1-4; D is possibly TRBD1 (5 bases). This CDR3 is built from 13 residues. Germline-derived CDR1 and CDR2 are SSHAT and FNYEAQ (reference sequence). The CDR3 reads CASSLARGEKLFF. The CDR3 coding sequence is TGTGCTAGCAGCTTAGCAAGGGGTGAAAAACTGTTTTTT.

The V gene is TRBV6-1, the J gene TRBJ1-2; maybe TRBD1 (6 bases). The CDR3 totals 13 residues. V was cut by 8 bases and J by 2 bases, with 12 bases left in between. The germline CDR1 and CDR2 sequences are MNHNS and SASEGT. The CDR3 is CASERGFNYGYTF. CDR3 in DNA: TGTGCCAGCGAGAGGGGGTTCAACTATGGCTACACCTTC.

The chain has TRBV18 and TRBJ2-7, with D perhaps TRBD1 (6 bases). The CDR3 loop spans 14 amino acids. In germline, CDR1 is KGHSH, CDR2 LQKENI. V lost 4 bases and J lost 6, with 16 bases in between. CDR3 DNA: TGTGCCAGCTCACTGTCCAACAGGGCGGGCGAGCAGTACTTC. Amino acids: CASSLSNRAGEQYF.

The CDR3 sequence is CASSEALAGGAGRETQYF. The CDR3 DNA is TGTGCCAGCAGTGAAGCCCTAGCGGGAGGGGCGGGGAGGGAGACCCAGTACTTC. The chain uses TRBV6-1 and TRBJ2-5; TRBD2 aligns across 12 bases. The CDR3 sequence is 18 residues long. The germline CDR1 and CDR2 sequences are MNHNS and SASEGT. The ends lost 0 bases at V and 5 bases at J; junction bases unmatched: 10.

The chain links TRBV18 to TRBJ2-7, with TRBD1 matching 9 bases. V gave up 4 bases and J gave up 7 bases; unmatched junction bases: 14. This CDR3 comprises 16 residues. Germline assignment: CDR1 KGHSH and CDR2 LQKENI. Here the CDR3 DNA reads TGTGCCAGCTCACGAATACCCGGGACAGGGTCGGGGGAGCAGTACTTC. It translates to CASSRIPGTGSGEQYF.

CDR3 DNA: TGTGCCAGCAGCTTAGCGCGACAGGGTATAGAGACCCAGTACTTC. This gives the protein CASSLARQGIETQYF. V and J are TRBV7-6 and TRBJ2-5; 7 bases line up with TRBD1. Looked up from germline, CDR1 is SGHVS and CDR2 is FNYEAQ. V was clipped by 0 bases and J by 4 bases; unmatched bases: 5. CDR3 size: 15 residues.

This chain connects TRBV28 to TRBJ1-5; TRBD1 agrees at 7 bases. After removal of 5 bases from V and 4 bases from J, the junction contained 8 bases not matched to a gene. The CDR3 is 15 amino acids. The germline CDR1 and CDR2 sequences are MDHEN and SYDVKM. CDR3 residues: CASSPRGKGNQPQHF. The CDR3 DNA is TGTGCCAGCAGTCCCAGGGGGAAGGGAAATCAGCCCCAGCATTTT.

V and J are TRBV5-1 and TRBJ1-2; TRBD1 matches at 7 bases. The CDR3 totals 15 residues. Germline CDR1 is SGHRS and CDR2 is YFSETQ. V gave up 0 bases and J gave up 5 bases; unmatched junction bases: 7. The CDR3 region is CASSLGVGQLYGYTF. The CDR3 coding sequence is TGCGCCAGCAGCTTGGGAGTGGGACAGCTGTATGGCTACACCTTC.

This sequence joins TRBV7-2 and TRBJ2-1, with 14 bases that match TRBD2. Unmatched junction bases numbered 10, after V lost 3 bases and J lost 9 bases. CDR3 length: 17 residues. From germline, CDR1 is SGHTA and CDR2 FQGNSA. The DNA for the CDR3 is TGTGCCAGCAGCTTGGTCGGGACTAGCGGGAGTACGGTTGAGCAGTTCTTC. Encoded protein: CASSLVGTSGSTVEQFF.

The CDR3: CASSPHGQGMNTEAFF. The DNA for the CDR3 is TGTGCCAGCAGCCCCCACGGTCAGGGGATGAACACTGAAGCTTTCTTT. V is TRBV9 and J is TRBJ1-1; D perhaps matches TRBD1 (6 bases). Trimming stripped 4 bases from V and 0 bases from J, with 16 bases between. The CDR3 has 16 amino acids. Germline V gives CDR1 SGDLS, CDR2 YYNGEE. The variable domain in full, with the rest retrieved from reference TRBV9 and TRBJ1-1, is DSGVTQTPKHLITATGQRVTLRCSPRSGDLSVYWYQQSLDQGLQFLIQYYNGEERAKGNILERFSAQQFPDLHSELNLSSLELGDSALYFCASSPHGQGMNTEAFFGQGTRLTVV.

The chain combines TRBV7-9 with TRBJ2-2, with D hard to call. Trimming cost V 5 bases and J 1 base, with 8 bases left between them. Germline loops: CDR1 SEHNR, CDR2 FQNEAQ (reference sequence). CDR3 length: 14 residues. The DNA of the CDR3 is TGTGCCAGCAGCCGCGCGGTGAACACCGGGGAGCTGTTTTTT. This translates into CASSRAVNTGELFF. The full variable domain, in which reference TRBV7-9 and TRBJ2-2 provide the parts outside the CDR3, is DTGVSQNPRHKITKRGQNVTFRCDPISEHNRLYWYRQTLGQGPEFLTYFQNEAQLEKSRLLSDRFSAERPKGSFSTLEIQRTEQGDSAMYLCASSRAVNTGELFFGEGSRLTVL.

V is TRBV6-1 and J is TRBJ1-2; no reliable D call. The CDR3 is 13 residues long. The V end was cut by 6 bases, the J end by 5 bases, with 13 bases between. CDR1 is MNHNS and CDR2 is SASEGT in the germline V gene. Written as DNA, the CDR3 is TGTGCCAGCAGCAGAGGGATCCCTTATGGCTACACCTTC. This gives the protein CASSRGIPYGYTF.

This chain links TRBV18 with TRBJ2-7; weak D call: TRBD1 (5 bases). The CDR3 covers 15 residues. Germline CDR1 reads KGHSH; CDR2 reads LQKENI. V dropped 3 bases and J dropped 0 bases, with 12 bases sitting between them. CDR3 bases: TGTGCCAGCTCACCCTTGGCAGGGAACTCCTACGAGCAGTACTTC. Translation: CASSPLAGNSYEQYF. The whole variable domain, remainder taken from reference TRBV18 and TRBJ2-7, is NAGVMQNPRHLVRRRGQEARLRCSPMKGHSHVYWYRQLPEEGLKFMVYLQKENIIDESGMPKERFSAEFPKEGPSILRIQQVVRGDSAAYFCASSPLAGNSYEQYFGPGTRLTVT.

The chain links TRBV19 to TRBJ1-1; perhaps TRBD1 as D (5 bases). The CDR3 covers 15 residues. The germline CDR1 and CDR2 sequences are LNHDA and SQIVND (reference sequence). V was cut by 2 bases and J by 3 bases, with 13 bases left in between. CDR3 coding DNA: TGTGCCAGTAGTATACCTCGTCGGGGGGACACTGAAGCTTTCTTT. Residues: CASSIPRRGDTEAFF.

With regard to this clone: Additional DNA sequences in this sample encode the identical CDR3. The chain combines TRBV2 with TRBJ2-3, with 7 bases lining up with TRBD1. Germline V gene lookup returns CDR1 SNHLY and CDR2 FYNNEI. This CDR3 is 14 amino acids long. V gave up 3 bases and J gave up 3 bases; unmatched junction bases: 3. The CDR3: CASSEGRGTDTQYF. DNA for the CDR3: TGTGCCAGCAGTGAGGGCAGGGGGACAGATACGCAGTATTTT.

CDR3 bases: TGTGCCAGCAGCACGGGACTAACTAGCGGGAGGGCCCATTACAATGAGCAGTTCTTC. This codes for CASSTGLTSGRAHYNEQFF. J is TRBJ2-1 and V is TRBV11-2; 13 nucleotides agree with TRBD2. V dropped 5 bases and J dropped 4; count of bases not matched to a gene: 14. The length of the CDR3 is 19 residues. From germline, CDR1 is SGHAT and CDR2 FQNNGV.

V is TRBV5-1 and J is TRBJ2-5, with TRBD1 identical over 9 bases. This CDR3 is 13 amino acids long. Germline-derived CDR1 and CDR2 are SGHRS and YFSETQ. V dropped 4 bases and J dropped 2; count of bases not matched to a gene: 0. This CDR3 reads CASSDRGQETQYF. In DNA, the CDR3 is TGCGCCAGCAGCGACAGGGGGCAAGAGACCCAGTACTTC.

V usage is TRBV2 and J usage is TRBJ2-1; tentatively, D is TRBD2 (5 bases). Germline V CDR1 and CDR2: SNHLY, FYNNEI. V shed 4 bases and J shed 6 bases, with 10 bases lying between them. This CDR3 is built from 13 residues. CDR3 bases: TGTGCCAGCAGTGGCCTAGAGGGCAATGAGCAGTTCTTC. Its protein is CASSGLEGNEQFF.

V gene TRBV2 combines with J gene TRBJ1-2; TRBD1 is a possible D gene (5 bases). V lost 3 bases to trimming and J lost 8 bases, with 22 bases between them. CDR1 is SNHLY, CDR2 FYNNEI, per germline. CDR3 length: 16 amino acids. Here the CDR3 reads CASSDQGDMSVWGYTF. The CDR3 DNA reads TGTGCCAGCAGTGACCAGGGTGATATGTCGGTTTGGGGCTACACCTTC.

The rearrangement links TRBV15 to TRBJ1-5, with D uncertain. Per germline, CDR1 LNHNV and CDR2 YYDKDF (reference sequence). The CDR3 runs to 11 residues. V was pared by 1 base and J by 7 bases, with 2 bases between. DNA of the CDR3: TGTGCCACCAGCAGAGTACAGCCCCAGCATTTT. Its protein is CATSRVQPQHF.

CDR3 DNA: TGTGCCAGCAGTGAGGGCAGGACCTACAATGAGCAGTTCTTC. This encodes CASSEGRTYNEQFF. V gene TRBV2 combines with J gene TRBJ2-1; D not certain. Germline assignment: CDR1 SNHLY and CDR2 FYNNEI. CDR3 length: 14 amino acids. The germline V and J ends were trimmed by 3 bases and 2 bases, with 8 bases remaining between them.

CDR3 coding DNA: TGTGCCAGCAGCTACGGGGGGCTCAACGCCGAGCAGTACTTC. Encoded protein: CASSYGGLNAEQYF. This chain connects TRBV11-1 to TRBJ2-7, with a tentative D call TRBD2 (7 bases). Germline V gives CDR1 SGHAT, CDR2 FQDESV (reference sequence). V was shortened by 4 bases and J by 6 bases, with 16 bases between the two germline ends. The CDR3 is 14 residues long. The full variable domain, with the rest looked up from reference TRBV11-1 and TRBJ2-7, is EAEVAQSPRYKITEKSQAVAFWCDPISGHATLYWYRQILGQGPELLVQFQDESVVDDSQLPKDRFSAERLKGVDSTLKIQPAELGDSAMYLCASSYGGLNAEQYFGPGTRLTVT.

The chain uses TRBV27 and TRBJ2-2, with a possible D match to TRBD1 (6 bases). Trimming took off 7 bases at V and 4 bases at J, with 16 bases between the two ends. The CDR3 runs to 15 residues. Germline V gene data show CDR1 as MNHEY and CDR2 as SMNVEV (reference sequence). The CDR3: CASTLDRLGTGELFF. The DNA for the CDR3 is TGTGCCAGCACCTTGGACAGATTAGGCACCGGGGAGCTGTTTTTT.

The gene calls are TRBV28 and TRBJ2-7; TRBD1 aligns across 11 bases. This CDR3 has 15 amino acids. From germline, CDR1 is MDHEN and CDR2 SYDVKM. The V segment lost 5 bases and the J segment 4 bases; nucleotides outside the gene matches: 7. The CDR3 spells CASSNPGQGAYEQYF. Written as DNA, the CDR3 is TGTGCCAGCAGTAACCCCGGACAGGGGGCATACGAGCAGTACTTC.